The subject of this entry is one TCR beta chain. The antigen is not known. Repertoires were generated with immunoSEQ multiplex PCR, while TCRdb's copy carries only in-frame clones and drops some. Among 55,000 to 65,000 clones, just under 80% were seen once, and the ten largest hold 7.3%. These data originate in a study of radiation and T cells in renal cell carcinoma. As for the study in general: Nephrectomy followed 15 Gy stereotactic body radiation by 4 weeks.

Noted time point: baseline pretreatment blood. Treatment of the sample: 15 Gy SBRT to primary tumor, nephrectomy 4 weeks later. Clear cell pathology was present in this patient's renal cell carcinoma. Points from the study as a whole: Baseline intratumoral clonotype presence is unknown without pretreatment biopsies. From baseline, blood top tumor clonotypes peaked at 2 weeks post-radiation.

The germline V gene has CDR1 SEHNR and CDR2 FQNEAQ (reference sequence). The CDR3 totals 13 residues. V lost 0 bases and J lost 7, with 10 bases in between. The material was blood, obtained from a patient whose treatment included radiotherapy and nephrectomy. The receptor was derived from a man in his sixties with renal cell carcinoma. This chain links TRBV7-9 with TRBJ2-7; tentatively, D is TRBD1 (6 bases). CDR3 sequence (DNA): TGTGCCAGCAGCTTAGCGGGGCAGGGGGAGCAGTACTTC. The encoded protein is CASSLAGQGEQYF.